This record looks at one T cell receptor beta chain sequence and its context. Excluded were patients having autoimmune disease history or systemic immunosuppression. Profiling relied on immunoSEQ multiplex PCR, and the TCRdb table lists in-frame clones only, not all of them. Of tens of thousands of clones listed, over 80% are singletons. The record originates from a study of OX40 agonist ivuxolimab in advanced cancers. Overall study context: Ivuxolimab was delivered to patients intravenously every 2 weeks at doses spanning 0.01 to 10 mg/kg. Eligibility rules accepted prior anti-PD-1, anti-PD-L1 or anti-CTLA-4 therapy, and around 38% had some.

Germline V CDR1 and CDR2: MDHEN, SYDVKM. The ends lost 5 bases at V and 1 base at J; junction bases unmatched: 10. The CDR3 sequence is 16 residues long. The source material was CD4+ or CD8+ T cells sorted from blood, sampled in a trial of the OX40 agonist ivuxolimab. The chain couples TRBV28 to TRBJ2-7; TRBD1 matches 8 bases. The TCR originated in an adult with an advanced solid tumor such as melanoma, head and neck, liver or kidney cancer. For the CDR3, the DNA is TGTGCCAGCAGTCCCTTTCCCGGACAGGGTTCCTACGAGCAGTACTTC. The encoded protein is CASSPFPGQGSYEQYF.